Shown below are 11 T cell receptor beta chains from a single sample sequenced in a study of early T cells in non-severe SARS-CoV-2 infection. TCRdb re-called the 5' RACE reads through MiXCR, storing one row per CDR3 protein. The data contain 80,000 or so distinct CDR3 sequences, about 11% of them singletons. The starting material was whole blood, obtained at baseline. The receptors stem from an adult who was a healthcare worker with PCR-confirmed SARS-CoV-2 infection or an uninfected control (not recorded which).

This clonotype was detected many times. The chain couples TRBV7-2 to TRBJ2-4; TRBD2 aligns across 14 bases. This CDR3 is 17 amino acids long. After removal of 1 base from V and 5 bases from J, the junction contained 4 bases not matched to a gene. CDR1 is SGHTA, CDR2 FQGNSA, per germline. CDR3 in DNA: TGTGCCAGCAGCTTAGGAGGACTAGCGGGGGGCCAAAACATTCAGTACTTC. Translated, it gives CASSLGGLAGGQNIQYF. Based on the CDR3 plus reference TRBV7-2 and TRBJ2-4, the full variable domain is GAGVSQSPSNKVTEKGKDVELRCDPISGHTALYWYRQSLGQGLEFLIYFQGNSAPDKSGLPSDRFSAERTGGSVSTLTIQRTQQEDSAVYLCASSLGGLAGGQNIQYFGAGTRLSVL.

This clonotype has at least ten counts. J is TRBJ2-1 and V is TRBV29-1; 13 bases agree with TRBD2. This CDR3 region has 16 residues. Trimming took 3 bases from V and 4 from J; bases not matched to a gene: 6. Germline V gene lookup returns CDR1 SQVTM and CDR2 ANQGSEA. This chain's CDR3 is CSVDTSGGAGYNEQFF. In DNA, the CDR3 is TGCAGCGTTGATACTAGCGGGGGGGCAGGTTACAATGAGCAGTTCTTC.

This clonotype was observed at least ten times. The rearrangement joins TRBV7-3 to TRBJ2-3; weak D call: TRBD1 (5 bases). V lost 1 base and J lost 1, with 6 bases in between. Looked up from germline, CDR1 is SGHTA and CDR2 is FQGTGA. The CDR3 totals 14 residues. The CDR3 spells CASSLIGGTDTQYF. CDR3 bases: TGTGCCAGCAGCTTAATAGGGGGCACAGATACGCAGTATTTT.

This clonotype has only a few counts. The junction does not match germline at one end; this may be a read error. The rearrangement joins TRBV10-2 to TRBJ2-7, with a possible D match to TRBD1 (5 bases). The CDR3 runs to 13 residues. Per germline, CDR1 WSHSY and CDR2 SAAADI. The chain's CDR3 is CASNPTVSSEQYF. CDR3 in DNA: TGCGCCAGCAACCCGACAGTGTCCTCCGAGCAGTACTTC.

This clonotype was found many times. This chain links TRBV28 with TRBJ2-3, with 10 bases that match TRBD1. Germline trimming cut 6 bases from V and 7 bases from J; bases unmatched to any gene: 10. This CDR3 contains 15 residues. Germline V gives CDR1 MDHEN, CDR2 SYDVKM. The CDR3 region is CASSRGTGVGNTQYF. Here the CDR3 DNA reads TGTGCCAGCAGCCGTGGGACAGGGGTAGGAAATACGCAGTATTTT.

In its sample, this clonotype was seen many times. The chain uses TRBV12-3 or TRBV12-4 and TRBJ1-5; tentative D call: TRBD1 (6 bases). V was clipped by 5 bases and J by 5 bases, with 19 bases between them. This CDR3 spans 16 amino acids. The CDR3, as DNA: TGTGCCAGCAGTCCCGGACGACAGGTTCAGGATCAGCCCCAGCATTTT. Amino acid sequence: CASSPGRQVQDQPQHF.

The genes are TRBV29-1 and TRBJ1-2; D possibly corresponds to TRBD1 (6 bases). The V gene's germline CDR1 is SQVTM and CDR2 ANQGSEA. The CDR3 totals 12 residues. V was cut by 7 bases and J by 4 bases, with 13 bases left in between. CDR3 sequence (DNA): TGCAGCGCCGAACAGGGTTCCTATGGCTACACCTTC. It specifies CSAEQGSYGYTF.

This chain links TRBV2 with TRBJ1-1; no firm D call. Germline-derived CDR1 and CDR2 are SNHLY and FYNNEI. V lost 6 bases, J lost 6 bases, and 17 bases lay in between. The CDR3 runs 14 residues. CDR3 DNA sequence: TGTGCCAGCAGGCTAGCCCTTGGTGAGTCTGAAGCTTTCTTT. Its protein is CASRLALGESEAFF.

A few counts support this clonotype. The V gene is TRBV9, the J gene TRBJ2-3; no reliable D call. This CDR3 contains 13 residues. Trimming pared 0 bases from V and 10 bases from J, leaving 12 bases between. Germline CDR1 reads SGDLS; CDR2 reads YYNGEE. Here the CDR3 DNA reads TGTGCCAGCAGCGTAGCTCATGGAGCAGCGCAGTATTTT. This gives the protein CASSVAHGAAQYF. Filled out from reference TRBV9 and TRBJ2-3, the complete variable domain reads DSGVTQTPKHLITATGQRVTLRCSPRSGDLSVYWYQQSLDQGLQFLIQYYNGEERAKGNILERFSAQQFPDLHSELNLSSLELGDSALYFCASSVAHGAAQYFGPGTRLTVL.

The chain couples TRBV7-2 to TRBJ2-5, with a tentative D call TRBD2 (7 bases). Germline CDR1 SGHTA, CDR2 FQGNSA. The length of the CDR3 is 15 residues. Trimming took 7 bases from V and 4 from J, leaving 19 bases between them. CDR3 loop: CASTEPTGGLETQYF. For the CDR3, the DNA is TGTGCCAGCACCGAACCCACGGGGGGCTTAGAGACCCAGTACTTC.

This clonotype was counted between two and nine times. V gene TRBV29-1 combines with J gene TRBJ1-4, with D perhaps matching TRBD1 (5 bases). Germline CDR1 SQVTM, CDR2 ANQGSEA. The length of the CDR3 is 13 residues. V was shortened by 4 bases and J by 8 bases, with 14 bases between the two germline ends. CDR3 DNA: TGCAGCGTTGCCCGGCAGGGAAGGGAAAAACTGTTTTTT. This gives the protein CSVARQGREKLFF.